A single sample gave rise to the 9 T cell receptor beta chains below, sequenced in a study of cytomegalovirus exposure and HLA in healthy donors. The PCR used 60 Vbeta and 13 Jbeta primers. Clones were read by immunoSEQ multiplex PCR, and TCRdb kept only the in-frame ones, dropping some. The sample has 100,000 to 150,000 clones, roughly 10% seen once. The sample was PBMCs. The receptors here all came from a woman younger than 30 in good health and CMV-seropositive.

This clone was picked up a small number of times. CDR3 sequence: CASTIQPGVNEQFF. The CDR3 nucleotides read TGTGCCAGCACTATTCAACCAGGGGTAAATGAGCAGTTCTTC. The chain carries TRBV2 and TRBJ2-1; D may be TRBD1 (6 bases). The germline CDR1 and CDR2 sequences are SNHLY and FYNNEI. The CDR3 is made up of 14 amino acids. V was trimmed by 7 bases and J by 7 bases, leaving 17 bases between them. The full variable domain, in which reference TRBV2 and TRBJ2-1 provide the parts outside the CDR3, is EPEVTQTPSHQVTQMGQEVILRCVPISNHLYFYWYRQILGQKVEFLVSFYNNEISEKSEIFDDQFSVERPDGSNFTLKIRSTKLEDSAMYFCASTIQPGVNEQFFGPGTRLTVL.

The genes are TRBV5-1 and TRBJ2-3; D is uncertain. Germline values: CDR1 SGHRS, CDR2 YFSETQ. The CDR3 runs to 15 residues. The germline V and J ends were trimmed by 0 bases and 2 bases, with 10 bases remaining between them. The CDR3 coding sequence is TGCGCCAGCAGCTTGGCGAGGATAGACACAGATACGCAGTATTTT. Its translation is CASSLARIDTDTQYF.

The rearrangement uses TRBV6-1 and TRBJ1-2; D not resolved. This CDR3 region has 14 residues. Trimming cost V 7 bases and J 4 bases, with 16 bases left between them. Germline-derived CDR1 and CDR2 are MNHNS and SASEGT. CDR3 coding DNA: TGTGCCAGCACTCTCTGGACTTCGTCCTATGGCTACACCTTC. Its protein product is CASTLWTSSYGYTF.

This clone was observed a few times. The V gene is TRBV30, the J gene TRBJ1-1; D is uncertain. CDR3 length: 12 amino acids. Germline CDR1 reads GTSNPN; CDR2 reads SVGIG (reference sequence). Trimming pared 7 bases from V and 6 bases from J, leaving 15 bases between. The CDR3 DNA follows: TGTGCCTTGGACGGAGGGATGGCTGAAGCTTTCTTT. This codes for CALDGGMAEAFF. The complete variable domain, with remaining parts taken from reference TRBV30 and TRBJ1-1, reads SQTIHQWPATLVQPVGSPLSLECTVEGTSNPNLYWYRQAAGRGLQLLFYSVGIGQISSEVPQNLSASRPQDRQFILSSKKLLLSDSGFYLCALDGGMAEAFFGQGTRLTVV.

The chain carries TRBV25-1 and TRBJ2-5, with 8 bases identical to TRBD1. The trim removed 6 bases at V and 4 bases at J, leaving 13 bases unmatched. The CDR3 sequence is 16 residues long. Germline values: CDR1 MGHDK, CDR2 SYGVNS. The DNA of the CDR3 is TGTGCCAGCAGCACCCGGCGGACAGGGTCGGGAGAGACCCAGTACTTC. This encodes CASSTRRTGSGETQYF. Based on the CDR3 plus reference TRBV25-1 and TRBJ2-5, the full variable domain is EADIYQTPRYLVIGTGKKITLECSQTMGHDKMYWYQQDPGMELHLIHYSYGVNSTEKGDLSSESTVSRIRTEHFPLTLESARPSHTSQYLCASSTRRTGSGETQYFGPGTRLLVL.

This clone has just a few counts. The V and J genes are TRBV7-9 and TRBJ2-5; unclear D gene. The DNA end is a closer match to TRBJ2-7, so the J assignment may be wrong. CDR1 and CDR2 (germline): SEHNR, FQNEAQ (reference sequence). This CDR3 has 11 residues. CDR3 nucleotides: TGTGCCAGCAGCTTACTAGACGAGCAGTACTTC. Translated, it gives CASSLLDEQYF.

V usage is TRBV27 and J usage is TRBJ2-7; TRBD1 matches at 8 bases. CDR3 size: 14 residues. The V gene end was trimmed by 3 bases and the J gene end by 7 bases; junction bases not matched to a gene: 8. Per germline, CDR1 MNHEY and CDR2 SMNVEV (reference sequence). This CDR3 is CASSFGTGSREQYF. CDR3 nucleotides: TGTGCCAGCAGTTTTGGGACAGGCTCTCGGGAGCAGTACTTC.

There are a few counts of this clone. This CDR3 is also generated by other DNA sequences in the sample. The chain has TRBV29-1 and TRBJ2-7; D is ambiguous. The CDR3 has 15 residues. V lost 4 bases and J 3 bases, leaving 19 bases between the germline ends. Germline V CDR1 and CDR2: SQVTM, ANQGSEA. The CDR3 protein is CSVVPGSTPLYEQYF. DNA for the CDR3: TGCAGCGTTGTCCCCGGGTCAACCCCACTCTACGAGCAGTACTTC.

This clone appeared a few times. V gene TRBV29-1 combines with J gene TRBJ2-3, with 11 bases lining up with TRBD2. The V segment lost 7 bases and the J segment 6 bases; nucleotides outside the gene matches: 9. Germline V gene sequence: CDR1 SQVTM, CDR2 ANQGSEA. The CDR3 has 14 residues. The CDR3 loop reads CSADTSGSGDTQYF. In DNA, the CDR3 is TGCAGCGCGGATACTAGCGGGAGCGGGGATACGCAGTATTTT.